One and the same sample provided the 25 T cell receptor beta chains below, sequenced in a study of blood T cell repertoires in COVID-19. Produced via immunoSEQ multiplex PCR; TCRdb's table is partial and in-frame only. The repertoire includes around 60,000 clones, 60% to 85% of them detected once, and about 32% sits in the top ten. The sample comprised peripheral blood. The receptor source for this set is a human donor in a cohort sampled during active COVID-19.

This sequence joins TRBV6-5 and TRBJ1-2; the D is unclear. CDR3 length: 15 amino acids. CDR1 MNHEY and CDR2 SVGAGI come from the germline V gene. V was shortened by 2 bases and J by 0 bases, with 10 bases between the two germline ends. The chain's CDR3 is CASSYTQAANYGYTF. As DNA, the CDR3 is TGTGCCAGCAGTTACACGCAGGCCGCTAACTATGGCTACACCTTC.

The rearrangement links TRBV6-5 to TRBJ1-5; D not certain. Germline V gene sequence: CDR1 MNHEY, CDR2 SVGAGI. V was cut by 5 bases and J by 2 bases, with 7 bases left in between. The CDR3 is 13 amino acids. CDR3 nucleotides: TGTGCCAGCAGTACGGTTGGCAATCAGCCCCAGCATTTT. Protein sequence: CASSTVGNQPQHF.

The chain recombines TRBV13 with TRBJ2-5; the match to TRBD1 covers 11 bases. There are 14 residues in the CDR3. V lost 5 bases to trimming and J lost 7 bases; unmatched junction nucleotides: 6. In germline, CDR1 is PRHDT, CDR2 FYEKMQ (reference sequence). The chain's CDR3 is CASSRWDRGLTQYF. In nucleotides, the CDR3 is TGTGCCAGCAGCCGCTGGGACAGGGGGTTGACCCAGTACTTC.

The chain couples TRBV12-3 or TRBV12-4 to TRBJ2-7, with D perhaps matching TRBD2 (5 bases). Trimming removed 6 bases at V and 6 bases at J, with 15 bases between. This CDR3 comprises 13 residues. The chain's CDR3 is CASSRGLLAEQYF. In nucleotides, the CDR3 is TGTGCCAGCAGCCGAGGACTCCTCGCCGAGCAGTACTTC.

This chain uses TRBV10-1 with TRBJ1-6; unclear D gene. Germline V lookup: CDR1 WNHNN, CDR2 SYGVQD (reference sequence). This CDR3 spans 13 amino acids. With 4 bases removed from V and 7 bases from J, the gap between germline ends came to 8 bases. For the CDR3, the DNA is TGCGCCAGCAGTGGATCAGGAAATTCACCCCTCCACTTT. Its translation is CASSGSGNSPLHF.

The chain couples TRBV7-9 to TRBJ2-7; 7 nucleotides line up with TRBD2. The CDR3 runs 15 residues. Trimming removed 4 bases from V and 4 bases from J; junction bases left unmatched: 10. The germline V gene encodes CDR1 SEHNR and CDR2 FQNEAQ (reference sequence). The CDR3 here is CASSSGGSSPYEQYF. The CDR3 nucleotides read TGTGCCAGCAGCTCGGGGGGAAGCTCGCCTTACGAGCAGTACTTC.

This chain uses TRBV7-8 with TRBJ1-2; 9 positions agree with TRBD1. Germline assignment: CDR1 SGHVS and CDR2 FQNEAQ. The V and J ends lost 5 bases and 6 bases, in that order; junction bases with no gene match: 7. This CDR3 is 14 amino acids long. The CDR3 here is CASSLLDRGHGYTF. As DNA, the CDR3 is TGTGCCAGCAGCCTCCTGGACAGGGGCCATGGCTACACCTTC.

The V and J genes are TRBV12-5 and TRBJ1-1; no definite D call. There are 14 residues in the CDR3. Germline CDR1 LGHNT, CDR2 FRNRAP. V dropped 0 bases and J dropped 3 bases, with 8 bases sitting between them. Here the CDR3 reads CASGLVPGYTEAFF. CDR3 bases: TGTGCTAGTGGTTTGGTTCCGGGGTACACTGAAGCTTTCTTT.

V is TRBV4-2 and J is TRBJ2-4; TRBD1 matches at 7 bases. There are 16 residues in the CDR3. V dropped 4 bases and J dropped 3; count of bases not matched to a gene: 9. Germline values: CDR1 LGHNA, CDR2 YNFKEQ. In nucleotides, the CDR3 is TGTGCCAGCAGCCCAAGTGAGAACAGGGGCAAAAACATTCAGTACTTC. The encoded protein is CASSPSENRGKNIQYF.

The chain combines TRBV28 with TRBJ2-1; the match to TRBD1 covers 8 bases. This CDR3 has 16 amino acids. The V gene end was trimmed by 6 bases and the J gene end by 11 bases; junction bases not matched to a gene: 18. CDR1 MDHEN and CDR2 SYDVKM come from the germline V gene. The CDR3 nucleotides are TGTGCCAGCAGCACTCCTGCTGGGACAGGAGTGATAAAGCAGTTCTTC. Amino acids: CASSTPAGTGVIKQFF. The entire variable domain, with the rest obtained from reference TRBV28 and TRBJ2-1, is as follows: DVKVTQSSRYLVKRTGEKVFLECVQDMDHENMFWYRQDPGLGLRLIYFSYDVKMKEKGDIPEGYSVSREKKERFSLILESASTNQTSMYLCASSTPAGTGVIKQFFGPGTRLTVL.

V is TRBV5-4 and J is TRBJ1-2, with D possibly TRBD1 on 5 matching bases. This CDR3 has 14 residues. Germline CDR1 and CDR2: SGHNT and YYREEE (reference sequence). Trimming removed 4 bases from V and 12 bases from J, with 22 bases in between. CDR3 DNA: TGTGCCAGCAGCCGGGACGGGGGAACTAAAGAGAACACCTTC. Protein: CASSRDGGTKENTF. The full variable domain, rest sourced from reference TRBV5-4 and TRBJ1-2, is ETGVTQSPTHLIKTRGQQVTLRCSSQSGHNTVSWYQQALGQGPQFIFQYYREEENGRGNFPPRFSGLQFPNYSSELNVNALELDDSALYLCASSRDGGTKENTFGSGTRLTVV.

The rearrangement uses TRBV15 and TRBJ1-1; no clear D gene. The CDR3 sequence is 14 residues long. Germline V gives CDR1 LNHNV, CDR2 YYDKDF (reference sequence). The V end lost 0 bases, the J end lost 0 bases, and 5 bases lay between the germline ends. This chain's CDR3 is CATSRDPMNTEAFF. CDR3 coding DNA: TGTGCCACCAGCAGAGATCCCATGAACACTGAAGCTTTCTTT.

CDR3 amino acids: CASSPGGGTYEQYF. The CDR3 DNA sequence: TGTGCCAGCAGCCCAGGTGGAGGGACCTACGAGCAGTACTTC. V and J are TRBV5-4 and TRBJ2-7; weak D call: TRBD2 (6 bases). The V gene's germline CDR1 is SGHNT and CDR2 YYREEE (reference sequence). The CDR3 sequence is 14 residues long. The V end lost 4 bases, the J end lost 2 bases, and 13 bases lay between the germline ends.

The CDR3 protein is CASSHRDRGLRDTEAFF. The CDR3 DNA sequence: TGTGCCAGCAGCCATCGGGACAGGGGGCTTAGGGACACTGAAGCTTTCTTT. V is TRBV7-8 and J is TRBJ1-1, with 12 bases fitting TRBD1. Germline V CDR1 and CDR2: SGHVS, FQNEAQ. V gave up 5 bases and J gave up 3 bases; unmatched junction bases: 10. The CDR3 contains 17 residues.

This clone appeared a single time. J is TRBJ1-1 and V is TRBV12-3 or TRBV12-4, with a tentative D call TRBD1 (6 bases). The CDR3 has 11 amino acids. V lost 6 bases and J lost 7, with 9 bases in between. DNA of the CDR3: TGTGCCAGCAGCCTCAGGGGTGAAGCTTTCTTT. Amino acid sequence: CASSLRGEAFF.

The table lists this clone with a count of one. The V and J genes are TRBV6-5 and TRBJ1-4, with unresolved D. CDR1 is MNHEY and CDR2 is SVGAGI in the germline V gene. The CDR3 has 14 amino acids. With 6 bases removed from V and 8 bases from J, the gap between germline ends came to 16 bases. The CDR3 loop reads CASSSGEVGEKLFF. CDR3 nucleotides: TGTGCCAGCAGCTCTGGGGAGGTGGGAGAAAAACTGTTTTTT.

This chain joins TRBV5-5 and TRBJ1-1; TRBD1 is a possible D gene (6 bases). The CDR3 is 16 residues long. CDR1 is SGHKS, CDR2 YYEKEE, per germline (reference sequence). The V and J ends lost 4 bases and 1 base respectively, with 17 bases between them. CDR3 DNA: TGTGCCAGCAGCACTTTGGGGGCGGCGAGGAACACTGAAGCTTTCTTT. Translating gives CASSTLGAARNTEAFF.

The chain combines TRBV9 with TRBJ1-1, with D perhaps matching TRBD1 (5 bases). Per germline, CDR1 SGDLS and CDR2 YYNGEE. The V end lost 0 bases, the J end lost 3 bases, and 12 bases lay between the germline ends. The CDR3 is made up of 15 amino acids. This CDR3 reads CASSVDDGGDTEAFF. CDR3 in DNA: TGTGCCAGCAGCGTAGATGATGGGGGGGACACTGAAGCTTTCTTT.

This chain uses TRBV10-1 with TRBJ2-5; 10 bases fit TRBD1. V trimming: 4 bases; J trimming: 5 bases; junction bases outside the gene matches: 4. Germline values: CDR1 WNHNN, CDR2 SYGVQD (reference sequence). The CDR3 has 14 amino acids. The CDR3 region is CASSVSGQGETQYF. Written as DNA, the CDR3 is TGCGCCAGCAGTGTTTCGGGACAGGGGGAGACCCAGTACTTC.

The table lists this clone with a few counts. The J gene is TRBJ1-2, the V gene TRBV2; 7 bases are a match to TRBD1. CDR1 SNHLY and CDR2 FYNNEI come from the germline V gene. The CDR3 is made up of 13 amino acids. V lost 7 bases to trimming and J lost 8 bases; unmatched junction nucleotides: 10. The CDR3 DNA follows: TGTGCCAGCACGCGGGACAGCTCCCGGGGCTACACCTTC. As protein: CASTRDSSRGYTF. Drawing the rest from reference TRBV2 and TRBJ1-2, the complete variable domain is EPEVTQTPSHQVTQMGQEVILRCVPISNHLYFYWYRQILGQKVEFLVSFYNNEISEKSEIFDDQFSVERPDGSNFTLKIRSTKLEDSAMYFCASTRDSSRGYTFGSGTRLTVV.

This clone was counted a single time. CDR3: CASSSQGGFGYTF. Here the CDR3 DNA reads TGTGCCAGCAGTAGTCAGGGGGGTTTTGGCTACACCTTC. The chain employs TRBV7-2 and TRBJ1-2; 7 bases are a match to TRBD1. CDR1 is SGHTA, CDR2 FQGNSA, per germline. The CDR3 runs 13 residues. V was pared by 6 bases and J by 7 bases, with 8 bases of the junction left unmatched. The variable domain in full, completed from reference TRBV7-2 and TRBJ1-2, reads GAGVSQSPSNKVTEKGKDVELRCDPISGHTALYWYRQSLGQGLEFLIYFQGNSAPDKSGLPSDRFSAERTGGSVSTLTIQRTQQEDSAVYLCASSSQGGFGYTFGSGTRLTVV.

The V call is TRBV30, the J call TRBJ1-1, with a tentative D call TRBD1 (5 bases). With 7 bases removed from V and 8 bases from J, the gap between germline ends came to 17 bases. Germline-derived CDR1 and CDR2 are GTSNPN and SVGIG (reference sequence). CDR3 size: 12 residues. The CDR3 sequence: CASSRGDREAFF. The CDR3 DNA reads TGTGCCTCCTCTCGGGGGGATCGGGAAGCTTTCTTT.

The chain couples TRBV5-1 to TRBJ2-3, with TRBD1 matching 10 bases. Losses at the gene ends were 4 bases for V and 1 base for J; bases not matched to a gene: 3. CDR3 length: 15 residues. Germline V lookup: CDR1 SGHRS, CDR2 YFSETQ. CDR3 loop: CASSAGTGGTDTQYF. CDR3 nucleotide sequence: TGCGCCAGCAGCGCCGGGACAGGGGGCACAGATACGCAGTATTTT.

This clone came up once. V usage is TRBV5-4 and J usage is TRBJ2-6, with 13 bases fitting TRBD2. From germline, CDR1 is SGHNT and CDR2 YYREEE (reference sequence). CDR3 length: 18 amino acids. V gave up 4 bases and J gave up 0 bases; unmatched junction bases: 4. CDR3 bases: TGTGCCAGCAGCGTTGGGACTAGCGGGGCCTCTGGGGCCAACGTCCTGACTTTC. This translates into CASSVGTSGASGANVLTF.

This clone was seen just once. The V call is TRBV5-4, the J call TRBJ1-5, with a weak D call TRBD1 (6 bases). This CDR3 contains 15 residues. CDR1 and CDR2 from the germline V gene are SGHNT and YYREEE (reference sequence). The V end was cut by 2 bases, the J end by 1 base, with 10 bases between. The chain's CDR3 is CASSLAGQSNQPQHF. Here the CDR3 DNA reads TGTGCCAGCAGCTTAGCTGGACAGAGCAATCAGCCCCAGCATTTT.